This is a list of T cell receptor beta chains from one sample in a study of blood T cell repertoires in COVID-19. Repertoires were generated with immunoSEQ multiplex PCR, while TCRdb's copy carries only in-frame clones and drops some. The sample has about 320,000 clones, roughly 90% seen once. Sequenced: PBMCs or T cells enriched from blood (not recorded which). The receptors come from a man aged 55 to 69 who had recovered from COVID-19. CDR3s leave out the opening cysteine and the closing phenylalanine or tryptophan.

12 TRBJ1-6 TRBV27 ASGTGRYNSPLH
10 TRBJ1-2 TRBV29-1 SADSNNYGYT
8 TRBJ1-2 TRBV6-1 ASSEEGYT
14 TRBJ1-1 TRBV5-1 ASSLDRGQRNTEAF
13 TRBJ2-5 TRBV5-1 ASSLSSTDQETQY
14 TRBJ2-3 TRBV18 ASSPPHRVGVGTQY
11 TRBJ1-1 TRBV7-9 ASSLGPGAEAF
10 TRBJ2-1 TRBV10-1 ASSASDNEQF
14 TRBJ1-2 TRBV4-1 ASSQEGGGGNYGYT
14 TRBJ1-3 TRBV19 ASRRGQTLSGNTIY
16 TRBJ2-7 TRBV5-8 ASSSELTGTEIVYEQY
14 TRBJ1-6 TRBV7-3 ASSLRGQGKNSPLH
11 TRBJ1-2 TRBV5-4 ASSLVAGPGYT
15 TRBJ1-3 TRBV4-1 ASSQKYRTSSGNTIY